This T cell receptor beta chain is from a study of shared clonotypes between healthy human individuals. Study information: Three CD4 naive, three CD4 memory, two CD8 naive and one CD8 memory plate were used per donor. Whole-study results and caveats: Among a handful of donors, roughly 5.5% of naive CD4 clonotypes were found in common. Clonotype sharing among donors was expected to depend on sequencing depth.

Comment on this clone: As yet, its antigen is unknown.

Execution of the assay was at deep level. TCRdb's table, derived via immunoSEQ multiplex PCR, lists solely in-frame clones and lacks some. The sample contains some 980,000 clones, less than 85% of which appear only once. The TCR originated in a man aged 18 to 29 in good health. Sequenced sample: memory CD4+ T cells sorted from blood. As to subset: CD45RA-negative fraction.

CDR3 residues: CASRFSSGNTIYF. The CDR3 coding sequence is TGTGCCAGTAGATTCAGCTCTGGAAACACCATATATTTT. The chain carries TRBV19 and TRBJ1-3; D not resolved. The CDR3 totals 13 residues. Trimming took off 6 bases at V and 0 bases at J, with 6 bases between the two ends. CDR1 and CDR2 (germline): LNHDA, SQIVND (reference sequence).